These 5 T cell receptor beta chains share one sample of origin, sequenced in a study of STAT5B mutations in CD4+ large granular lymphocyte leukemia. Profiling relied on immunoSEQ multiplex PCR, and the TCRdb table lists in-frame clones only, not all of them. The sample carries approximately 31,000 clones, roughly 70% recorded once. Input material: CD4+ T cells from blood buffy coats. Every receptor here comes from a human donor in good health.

Here the CDR3 reads CASSLEASSYNEQFF. The CDR3 region has the DNA TGTGCCAGCAGCTTAGAGGCTAGCTCCTACAATGAGCAGTTCTTC. J is TRBJ2-1 and V is TRBV11-1; D is unclear. Germline assignment: CDR1 SGHAT and CDR2 FQDESV (reference sequence). CDR3 length: 15 residues. V lost 1 base and J lost 0, with 7 bases in between.

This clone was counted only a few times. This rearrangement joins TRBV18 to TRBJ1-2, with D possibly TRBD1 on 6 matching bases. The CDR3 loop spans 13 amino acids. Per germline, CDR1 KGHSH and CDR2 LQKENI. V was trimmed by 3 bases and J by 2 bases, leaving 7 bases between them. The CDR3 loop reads CASSPDRNYGYTF. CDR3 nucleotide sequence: TGTGCCAGCTCACCCGACAGGAACTATGGCTACACCTTC.

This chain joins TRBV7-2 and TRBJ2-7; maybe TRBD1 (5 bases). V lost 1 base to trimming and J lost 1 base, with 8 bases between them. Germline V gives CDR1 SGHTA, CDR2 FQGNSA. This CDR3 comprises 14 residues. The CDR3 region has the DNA TGTGCCAGCAGCTTAGTACCAGGGTCCTACGAGCAGTACTTC. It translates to CASSLVPGSYEQYF.

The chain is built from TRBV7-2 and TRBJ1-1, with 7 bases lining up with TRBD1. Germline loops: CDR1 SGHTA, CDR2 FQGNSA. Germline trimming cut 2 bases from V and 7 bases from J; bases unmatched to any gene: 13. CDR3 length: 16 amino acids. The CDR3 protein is CASSLMTGTRGVEAFF. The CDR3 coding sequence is TGTGCCAGCAGCTTAATGACAGGGACCAGAGGTGTTGAAGCTTTCTTT.

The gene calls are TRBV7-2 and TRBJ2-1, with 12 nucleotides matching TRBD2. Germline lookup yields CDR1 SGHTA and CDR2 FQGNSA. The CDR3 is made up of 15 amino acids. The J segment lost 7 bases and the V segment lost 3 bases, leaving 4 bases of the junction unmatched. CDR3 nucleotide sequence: TGTGCCAGCAGCTTCACTAGCGGGGGGCGGAATGAGCAGTTCTTC. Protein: CASSFTSGGRNEQFF.